Listed here are 29 T cell receptor beta chains from one sample, sequenced in a study of shared clonotypes between healthy human individuals. Terminally differentiated effector memory CD45RA+ cells were excluded by CCR7 positive selection of CD45RO-negative cells. Some clones are missing from TCRdb's copy, which holds only in-frame ones; the method was immunoSEQ multiplex PCR. The data hold roughly 590,000 clones, with nearly 97% observed a single time. The specimen was naive CD8+ T cells sorted from blood. Source of these receptors: a young woman in good health.

This clone showed up just once. V and J are TRBV19 and TRBJ2-6; 9 positions agree with TRBD1. From germline, CDR1 is LNHDA and CDR2 SQIVND (reference sequence). CDR3 length: 17 residues. Trimming cost V 5 bases and J 4 bases; bases outside gene matches: 9. CDR3 sequence: CASSAGTGTFGANVLTF. The DNA of the CDR3 is TGTGCCAGTAGTGCGGGGACAGGGACCTTCGGGGCCAACGTCCTGACTTTC.

CDR3 amino acids: CASSQEWTSGNNEQFF. The CDR3 DNA reads TGCGCCAGCAGCCAAGAATGGACTAGCGGGAACAATGAGCAGTTCTTC. The chain couples TRBV4-1 to TRBJ2-1, with TRBD2 matching over 12 bases. The CDR3 consists of 16 residues. Germline V gene sequence: CDR1 MGHRA, CDR2 YSYEKL. J gave up 5 bases and V 0 bases, and 2 bases lay outside the gene matches.

Remarks on this clone: Other DNA sequences of this sample code for an identical CDR3. V and J are TRBV28 and TRBJ2-7; D is ambiguous. Trimming left V 2 bases short and J 0 bases short, with 8 bases between. Germline CDR1 and CDR2: MDHEN and SYDVKM. The CDR3 totals 14 residues. CDR3 sequence reads: CASSLVGSSYEQYF. In DNA form, the CDR3 reads TGTGCCAGCAGTTTAGTGGGCAGCTCCTACGAGCAGTACTTC.

This clone showed up just once. The V and J genes are TRBV27 and TRBJ1-5; 9 bases map to TRBD1. Germline V lookup: CDR1 MNHEY, CDR2 SMNVEV (reference sequence). This CDR3 spans 16 amino acids. V trimming: 8 bases; J trimming: 1 base; junction bases outside the gene matches: 9. Written as DNA, the CDR3 is TGTGCCAGCCGTCCCGGGACAGGGAACAGCAATCAGCCCCAGCATTTT. Translation: CASRPGTGNSNQPQHF.

J is TRBJ2-7 and V is TRBV28, with 7 bases lining up with TRBD2. Germline CDR1 and CDR2: MDHEN and SYDVKM. J was trimmed by 0 bases and V by 2 bases; bases with no gene match: 13. This CDR3 has 18 residues. DNA of the CDR3: TGTGCCAGCAGTTTAGGGCGGGAGTTGCTAGCGGCCTCCTACGAGCAGTACTTC. It translates to CASSLGRELLAASYEQYF.

The CDR3 spells CASSHPRRRRDYQPQHF. The CDR3 DNA follows: TGCGCCAGCAGTCACCCGCGGCGGAGGAGGGATTATCAGCCCCAGCATTTT. The chain links TRBV23-1 to TRBJ1-5; D is ambiguous. TRBV23-1 is an ORF for which the function is uncertain. The CDR3 extends over 17 amino acids. Trimming stripped 3 bases from V and 5 bases from J, with 20 bases between.

J is TRBJ1-2 and V is TRBV5-1, with D perhaps TRBD1 (5 bases). Germline assignment: CDR1 SGHRS and CDR2 YFSETQ. The V gene lost 0 bases and the J gene lost 6 bases, with 18 bases spanning the gap. The CDR3 length is 16 residues. CDR3 in DNA: TGCGCCAGCAGCTTGGCCGGGACGGATCTATTCGATGGCTACACCTTC. It yields the protein CASSLAGTDLFDGYTF.

The chain is built from TRBV11-2 and TRBJ2-1, with 8 bases aligning to TRBD2. Germline V gene data show CDR1 as SGHAT and CDR2 as FQNNGV. This CDR3 region has 17 residues. V gave up 5 bases and J gave up 2 bases; unmatched junction bases: 11. The CDR3 DNA reads TGTGCCAGCAGCCCCCAGCCGGGACTAGGTGCCTACAATGAGCAGTTCTTC. This codes for CASSPQPGLGAYNEQFF.

The chain has TRBV19 and TRBJ2-5, with D maybe TRBD2 (6 bases). Trimming removed 3 bases from V and 5 bases from J, with 22 bases in between. Germline CDR1 LNHDA, CDR2 SQIVND (reference sequence). The CDR3 is 17 residues long. CDR3 sequence (DNA): TGTGCCAGTAGTATGGGGACTGGCCGGATGATTAGGGAGACCCAGTACTTC. It is translated as CASSMGTGRMIRETQYF.

The sample holds one count of this clone. The V gene is TRBV7-8, the J gene TRBJ2-2, with TRBD2 identical over 11 bases. Unmatched junction bases numbered 9, after V lost 7 bases and J lost 5 bases. Per the germline V gene, CDR1 is SGHVS and CDR2 is FQNEAQ. The CDR3 totals 16 residues. The CDR3 reads CASTPGLAGGTGELFF. Written as DNA, the CDR3 is TGTGCCAGCACCCCTGGGCTAGCGGGAGGAACCGGGGAGCTGTTTTTT.

J is TRBJ2-1 and V is TRBV9; D remains unclear. This CDR3 has 12 residues. Germline CDR1 is SGDLS and CDR2 is YYNGEE. V shed 3 bases and J shed 4 bases, with 5 bases lying between them. DNA of the CDR3: TGTGCCAGCAGCGCTAGTTACAATGAGCAGTTCTTC. Protein sequence: CASSASYNEQFF.

The V call is TRBV7-9, the J call TRBJ2-7, with unresolved D. The V gene's germline CDR1 is SEHNR and CDR2 FQNEAQ (reference sequence). Trimming left V 5 bases short and J 0 bases short, with 5 bases between. The CDR3 is 12 amino acids. The CDR3 DNA sequence: TGTGCCAGCAGCCAGAGCTCCTACGAGCAGTACTTC. It codes for CASSQSSYEQYF.

The chain couples TRBV9 to TRBJ2-1, with 7 positions matching TRBD2. This CDR3 has 13 amino acids. The germline V gene encodes CDR1 SGDLS and CDR2 YYNGEE. Losses at the gene ends were 0 bases for V and 8 bases for J; bases not matched to a gene: 2. The CDR3 DNA follows: TGTGCCAGCAGCGTAGGGGAGGGGTATGAGCAGTTCTTC. Protein product: CASSVGEGYEQFF.

The J gene is TRBJ2-5, the V gene TRBV5-1; D assignment may be TRBD1 or TRBD2 (5 bases each). TRBJ2-7 matches the DNA end more closely, so the J call is doubtful. Germline-derived CDR1 and CDR2 are SGHRS and YFSETQ. The CDR3 runs to 16 residues. CDR3 sequence reads: CASSLGLGTTHAEQYF. Written as DNA, the CDR3 is TGCGCCAGCAGCTTGGGATTGGGGACGACGCATGCCGAGCAGTACTTC.

This clone has just one count. This chain joins TRBV27 and TRBJ1-1, with unresolved D. Trimming removed 6 bases at V and 1 base at J, with 12 bases between. Per germline, CDR1 MNHEY and CDR2 SMNVEV (reference sequence). The CDR3 sequence is 14 residues long. In nucleotides, the CDR3 is TGTGCCAGCAGCCCCCAGGATGGGAACACTGAAGCTTTCTTT. It encodes CASSPQDGNTEAFF.

This clone was seen once. The chain is built from TRBV12-2 and TRBJ2-2. TRBV12-2 is classified as a pseudogene. CDR3 length: 14 amino acids. CDR3 DNA sequence: TGTGCAAGTCGCTTCTTAGGGAACACCGGGGAGCTGTTTTTT. Translated, it gives CASRFLGNTGELFF.

This clone was observed once. The chain carries TRBV4-1 and TRBJ2-2; D call uncertain. Trimming took off 1 base at V and 0 bases at J, with 6 bases between the two ends. Germline lookup yields CDR1 MGHRA and CDR2 YSYEKL. This CDR3 contains 15 residues. The CDR3 nucleotides read TGCGCCAGCAGCCAAGCTCTCACGAACACCGGGGAGCTGTTTTTT. Translating it yields CASSQALTNTGELFF.

The V gene is TRBV28, the J gene TRBJ2-5; TRBD2 matches at 9 bases. CDR1 MDHEN and CDR2 SYDVKM come from the germline V gene. V gave up 6 bases and J gave up 5 bases; unmatched junction bases: 19. CDR3 size: 18 residues. CDR3 in amino acids: CASSERDQGLARSETQYF. CDR3 coding DNA: TGTGCCAGCAGCGAAAGGGATCAAGGACTAGCGAGGTCGGAGACCCAGTACTTC.

The V and J genes are TRBV4-1 and TRBJ2-5; D is possibly TRBD2 (5 bases). Trimming left V 2 bases short and J 5 bases short, with 9 bases between. The length of the CDR3 is 13 residues. Per germline, CDR1 MGHRA and CDR2 YSYEKL. DNA of the CDR3: TGCGCCAGCAGCCAAAGGAGGACGGAGACCCAGTACTTC. It specifies CASSQRRTETQYF.

This clone has a single count. V and J are TRBV30 and TRBJ2-5; possibly TRBD2 for D (7 bases). The germline V and J ends were trimmed by 0 bases and 3 bases, with 11 bases remaining between them. The CDR3 is 14 residues long. The germline V gene has CDR1 GTSNPN and CDR2 SVGIG (reference sequence). The CDR3 loop reads CAWSVGRGEETQYF. The CDR3 DNA is TGTGCCTGGAGTGTTGGGAGGGGGGAAGAGACCCAGTACTTC.

The chain uses TRBV4-1 and TRBJ2-2; D perhaps matches TRBD2 (6 bases). V lost 2 bases and J 4 bases, leaving 14 bases between the germline ends. Germline V gene sequence: CDR1 MGHRA, CDR2 YSYEKL. CDR3 length equals 16 residues. The DNA for the CDR3 is TGCGCCAGCAGCCAATCTATCCGGGGGAGCACCGGGGAGCTGTTTTTT. As protein: CASSQSIRGSTGELFF.

V is TRBV19 and J is TRBJ2-5, with D possibly being TRBD1 (7 bases). Trimming took 8 bases from V and 4 from J, leaving 14 bases between them. Germline CDR1 is LNHDA and CDR2 is SQIVND (reference sequence). There are 13 residues in the CDR3. The CDR3 region has the DNA TGTGCCAGTCGACAGGGAGGATTAGAGACCCAGTACTTC. Encoded protein: CASRQGGLETQYF.

CDR3 in amino acids: CASSISGANVLTF. CDR3 in DNA: TGTGCCAGCAGCATCTCTGGGGCCAACGTCCTGACTTTC. The chain links TRBV13 to TRBJ2-6; D gene ambiguous. V lost 5 bases and J lost 0, with 2 bases in between. Looked up from germline, CDR1 is PRHDT and CDR2 is FYEKMQ (reference sequence). This CDR3 has 13 amino acids.

This clone was observed once. The chain links TRBV7-9 to TRBJ2-5, with 11 bases identical to TRBD2. The CDR3 has 16 amino acids. V gave up 1 base and J gave up 2 bases; unmatched junction bases: 3. Germline V gene lookup returns CDR1 SEHNR and CDR2 FQNEAQ (reference sequence). CDR3 in DNA: TGTGCCAGCAGCTTAGTACTAGCGGGAGTACAAGAGACCCAGTACTTC. It codes for CASSLVLAGVQETQYF.

This chain uses TRBV7-6 with TRBJ2-7; the D call may be TRBD1 or TRBD2 (5 bases each). The germline V and J ends were trimmed by 2 bases and 3 bases, with 14 bases remaining between them. The length of the CDR3 is 15 residues. The germline CDR1 and CDR2 sequences are SGHVS and FNYEAQ. CDR3 sequence: CASSLNEGKHYEQYF. In DNA, the CDR3 is TGTGCCAGCAGCTTAAATGAGGGGAAGCACTACGAGCAGTACTTC. The full variable domain, its missing parts supplied by reference TRBV7-6 and TRBJ2-7, is GAGVSQSPRYKVTKRGQDVALRCDPISGHVSLYWYRQALGQGPEFLTYFNYEAQQDKSGLPNDRFSAERPEGSISTLTIQRTEQRDSAMYRCASSLNEGKHYEQYFGPGTRLTVT.

The genes are TRBV13 and TRBJ2-5; weak D call: TRBD1 (6 bases). V gave up 4 bases and J gave up 2 bases, with 20 bases separating them. CDR1 is PRHDT, CDR2 FYEKMQ, per germline (reference sequence). The CDR3 extends over 17 amino acids. The CDR3 reads CASSSNTRDKRQETQYF. The CDR3 DNA reads TGTGCCAGCAGCTCAAATACCCGGGACAAGAGGCAAGAGACCCAGTACTTC.

Points on this clone: One end of the junction fails to match germline, which may point to a read error. This rearrangement joins TRBV7-8 to TRBJ2-3, with TRBD2 matching 12 bases. The germline gives CDR1 SGHVS, CDR2 FQNEAQ. This CDR3 is 16 amino acids long. In DNA, the CDR3 is TGTGCCAGCAGGTTAGGACTAGCGGGAATCACAGATACGCAGTATTTT. Translation gives CASRLGLAGITDTQYF.

The chain links TRBV27 to TRBJ2-1, with D unresolved. Trimming pared 8 bases from V and 0 bases from J, leaving 14 bases between. The germline V gene encodes CDR1 MNHEY and CDR2 SMNVEV (reference sequence). The CDR3 loop spans 15 amino acids. CDR3 DNA sequence: TGTGCCAGCGGCGACTCTTTAAGCTCCTACAATGAGCAGTTCTTC. Its translation: CASGDSLSSYNEQFF.

The CDR3 DNA follows: TGCGCCAGCAGCGTTCTGCCGGGAGGTGTAGATACGCAGTATTTT. Protein product: CASSVLPGGVDTQYF. V gene TRBV10-2 combines with J gene TRBJ2-3, with 7 bases lining up with TRBD2. The CDR3 extends over 15 amino acids. V shed 6 bases, J shed 5 bases, and the junction held 11 bases outside the gene matches. The germline V gene has CDR1 WSHSY and CDR2 SAAADI.